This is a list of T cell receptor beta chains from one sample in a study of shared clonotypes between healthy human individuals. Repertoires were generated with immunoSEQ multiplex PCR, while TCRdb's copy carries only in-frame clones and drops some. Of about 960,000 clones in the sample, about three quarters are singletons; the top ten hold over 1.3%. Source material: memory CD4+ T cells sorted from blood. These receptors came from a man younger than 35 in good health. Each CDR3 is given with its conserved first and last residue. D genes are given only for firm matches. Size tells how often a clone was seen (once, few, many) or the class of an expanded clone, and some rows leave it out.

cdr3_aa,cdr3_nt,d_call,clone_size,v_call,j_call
CASTYKAGGVYEQYF,TGTGCCAGCACCTACAAGGCGGGAGGTGTGTACGAGCAGTACTTC,TRBD2,-,TRBV27,TRBJ2-7
CSAGLVYEQYF,TGCAGTGCTGGACTAGTCTACGAGCAGTACTTC,TRBD2,-,TRBV20-1,TRBJ2-7
CASSPRTSGYEQYF,TGCGCCAGCAGCCCGAGGACTAGCGGGTACGAGCAGTACTTC,TRBD2,-,TRBV5-1,TRBJ2-7
CASSQDRTLANYGYTF,TGCGCCAGCAGCCAAGATAGGACCTTGGCTAACTATGGCTACACCTTC,-,-,TRBV4-1,TRBJ1-2
CASTQSPTTGKTEKLFF,TGTGCCAGCACTCAAAGCCCTACAACAGGGAAGACGGAAAAACTGTTTTTT,-,-,TRBV28,TRBJ1-4
CASSEQRAAKNIQYF,TGTGCCAGCAGCGAGCAGAGGGCAGCCAAAAACATTCAGTACTTC,-,-,TRBV11-2,TRBJ2-4
CASSLVQGAFEKLFF,TGCGCCAGCAGCTTGGTTCAGGGGGCGTTTGAAAAACTGTTTTTT,TRBD1,-,TRBV5-1,TRBJ1-4
CASSSSGRYEQYF,TGCGCCAGCAGCTCGAGCGGGAGGTACGAGCAGTACTTC,TRBD2,-,TRBV5-1,TRBJ2-7
CASSVSGETQYF,TGTGCCAGCAGTGTGTCAGGGGAGACCCAGTACTTC,-,-,TRBV2,TRBJ2-5
CASTTGPPEQYF,TGTGCCAGCACCACGGGACCCCCCGAGCAGTACTTC,-,many,TRBV7-2,TRBJ2-7
CASSVDPQGVRTDTQYF,TGTGCCAGCAGCGTGGACCCACAGGGTGTCCGCACAGATACGCAGTATTTT,-,-,TRBV9,TRBJ2-3
CASSSGQGFQADTQYF,TGCGCCAGCAGCTCGGGACAGGGTTTTCAAGCAGATACGCAGTATTTT,TRBD1,-,TRBV5-1,TRBJ2-3
CASSLPQNTEAFF,TGTGCCAGCAGCTTGCCTCAGAACACTGAAGCTTTCTTT,-,-,TRBV5-8,TRBJ1-1
CASSPKGTGELYGYTF,TGTGCCAGCAGCCCCAAGGGGACAGGGGAACTCTATGGCTACACCTTC,TRBD1,few,TRBV5-4,TRBJ1-2
CAWSQQQEQFF,TGTGCCTGGAGTCAACAGCAGGAGCAGTTCTTC,-,-,TRBV30,TRBJ2-1
CASSGIATTGELFF,TGTGCCAGCAGCGGAATAGCGACAACCGGGGAGCTGTTTTTT,-,many,TRBV9,TRBJ2-2
CASKDLSNQPQHF,TGTGCCAGCAAAGACCTTAGCAATCAGCCCCAGCATTTT,-,-,TRBV6-1,TRBJ1-5
CASSLLGSVTGGRETQYF,TGTGCCAGCAGCTTGTTAGGTTCCGTCACAGGGGGCAGAGAGACCCAGTACTTC,TRBD1,-,TRBV5-6,TRBJ2-5
CSVADSWSSYNEQFF,TGCAGCGTAGCAGACAGTTGGAGCTCCTACAATGAGCAGTTCTTC,-,-,TRBV29-1,TRBJ2-1
CASSLSSGTYEAFF,TGTGCCAGCAGCCTTAGTTCTGGGACCTACGAAGCTTTCTTT,-,-,TRBV11-2,TRBJ1-1
CASSSGAGYEQYF,TGTGCCAGCTCTTCGGGGGCTGGTTACGAGCAGTACTTC,-,many,TRBV18,TRBJ2-7
CASSKGTGGEETQYF,TGCGCCAGCAGCAAGGGGACGGGAGGGGAAGAGACCCAGTACTTC,TRBD2,-,TRBV5-1,TRBJ2-5
CASRGATRSGELFF,TGCGCCAGCAGAGGGGCAACCCGGTCCGGGGAGCTGTTTTTT,-,-,TRBV10-1,TRBJ2-2
CASRTGTSGDGELFF,TGTGCCAGCAGGACGGGGACTAGCGGGGACGGGGAGCTGTTTTTT,TRBD2,-,TRBV6-1,TRBJ2-2
CASSQSGLSEAFF,TGTGCCAGCAGTCAATCGGGACTATCTGAAGCTTTCTTT,-,-,TRBV7-9,TRBJ1-1
CASSDPTRRTEAFF,TGTGCCAGCAGTGACCCAACGAGAAGGACTGAAGCTTTCTTT,-,-,TRBV25-1,TRBJ1-1
CASSLGGLNTGELFF,TGTGCCAGCAGCTTAGGGGGACTGAACACCGGGGAGCTGTTTTTT,-,-,TRBV7-2,TRBJ2-2
CSVVGGDGNYNEQFF,TGCAGCGTTGTAGGGGGGGACGGAAACTACAATGAGCAGTTCTTC,-,-,TRBV29-1,TRBJ2-1
CAISPGQGIYEQYF,TGTGCCATCAGTCCGGGACAGGGGATCTACGAGCAGTACTTC,TRBD1,-,TRBV10-3,TRBJ2-7
CASSLSQGTYNEQFF,TGTGCCAGCAGCTTATCTCAGGGAACCTACAATGAGCAGTTCTTC,-,once,TRBV7-2,TRBJ2-1
CASSLSGQGAEQYF,TGTGCCAGCAGCCTTAGCGGACAGGGAGCCGAGCAGTACTTC,TRBD1,once,TRBV7-9,TRBJ2-7
CASSLVDEQFF,TGCGCCAGCAGCTTGGTCGATGAGCAGTTCTTC,-,-,TRBV5-1,TRBJ2-1
CASSLTGTSGEQYF,TGTGCCAGCAGTTTAACCGGGACTAGCGGGGAGCAGTACTTC,TRBD2,-,TRBV27,TRBJ2-7
CASSPGGTGEKLFF,TGTGCCAGCAGCCCGGGAGGGACAGGAGAAAAACTGTTTTTT,TRBD1,-,TRBV28,TRBJ1-4
CAIGGGTGELFF,TGTGCCATCGGGGGAGGAACCGGGGAGCTGTTTTTT,-,few,TRBV10-3,TRBJ2-2
CASSKPGQGTEQYF,TGTGCCAGCAGCAAACCGGGACAGGGGACCGAGCAGTACTTC,TRBD1,-,TRBV5-4,TRBJ2-7
CASSDSPNSPLHF,TGCGCCAGCTCCGACAGTCCTAATTCACCCCTCCACTTT,-,few,TRBV10-1,TRBJ1-6
CASSLASSYEQYF,TGTGCCAGCAGCTTGGCTAGCTCCTACGAGCAGTACTTC,-,-,TRBV11-2,TRBJ2-7
CSPGGPDGYTF,TGCAGCCCCGGGGGGCCGGATGGCTACACCTTC,-,few,TRBV20-1,TRBJ1-2
CASSPWGSSGGYTDTQYF,TGTGCCAGCAGTCCTTGGGGGTCTAGCGGCGGGTACACAGATACGCAGTATTTT,TRBD2,-,TRBV25-1,TRBJ2-3
CASSDRTGYQPQHF,TGTGCCAGCTCAGACAGGACAGGGTATCAGCCCCAGCATTTT,TRBD1,-,TRBV18,TRBJ1-5
CASSPPGSLGNQPQHF,TGTGCCAGCTCACCACCAGGGAGTTTGGGTAATCAGCCCCAGCATTTT,-,-,TRBV18,TRBJ1-5
CASKGANNSPLHF,TGTGCCAGCAAAGGGGCCAATAATTCACCCCTCCACTTT,-,few,TRBV11-2,TRBJ1-6
CASSLVRGGQGDQPQHF,TGCGCCAGCAGCCTAGTCCGAGGTGGACAGGGTGATCAGCCCCAGCATTTT,TRBD1,-,TRBV4-1,TRBJ1-5
CASSLMREQAYGYTF,TGTGCCAGCAGCTTGATGAGAGAACAGGCCTATGGCTACACCTTC,-,many,TRBV5-6,TRBJ1-2
CAISGGTGRNGYTF,TGTGCCATCAGTGGCGGGACTGGGAGGAATGGCTACACCTTC,-,-,TRBV10-3,TRBJ1-2
CASSLDRGPYEQYF,TGTGCCAGCAGCCTTGACAGGGGGCCCTACGAGCAGTACTTC,TRBD1,-,TRBV7-3,TRBJ2-7
CSVEGVRGIQETQYF,TGCAGCGTCGAAGGAGTTAGGGGCATCCAAGAGACCCAGTACTTC,-,-,TRBV29-1,TRBJ2-5
CASRRPDSYEQYF,TGCGCCAGCAGACGCCCGGACAGCTACGAGCAGTACTTC,-,few,TRBV23-1,TRBJ2-7
CSVPTGQRAFF,TGCAGTGTCCCGACAGGCCAGAGGGCTTTCTTT,-,many,TRBV20-1,TRBJ1-1
CASDQGAAYGYTF,TGTGCCAGTGACCAGGGGGCCGCCTATGGCTACACCTTC,TRBD1,-,TRBV19,TRBJ1-2
CASSSPRGGGNEKLFF,TGTGCCAGCAGCTCACCCCGGGGAGGGGGGAATGAAAAACTGTTTTTT,-,-,TRBV7-9,TRBJ1-4
CASSFLRDGYGYTF,TGTGCCAGCAGTTTTCTCCGGGACGGCTATGGCTACACCTTC,-,-,TRBV28,TRBJ1-2
CSAEREGTEAFF,TGCAGCGCTGAGCGGGAGGGCACTGAAGCTTTCTTT,-,-,TRBV29-1,TRBJ1-1
CASSQIGGGSVVRNYGYTF,TGTGCCAGCAGCCAGATAGGGGGAGGTTCAGTCGTGCGGAACTATGGCTACACCTTC,-,-,TRBV4-2,TRBJ1-2
CASSLGRGQGISGELFF,TGTGCCAGCAGCTTAGGACGGGGACAGGGTATCTCCGGGGAGCTGTTTTTT,TRBD1,-,TRBV11-2,TRBJ2-2
CASSGGQWIGNEQFF,TGTGCCAGCAGCGGAGGACAGTGGATCGGAAATGAGCAGTTCTTC,-,once,TRBV5-8,TRBJ2-1
CASSSGLAGSIGTDTQYF,TGTGCCAGCAGCTCCGGACTAGCGGGGTCCATTGGAACAGATACGCAGTATTTT,TRBD2,-,TRBV5-4,TRBJ2-3